Shown below are 12 T cell receptor beta chains from a single sample sequenced in a study of OX40 agonist ivuxolimab in advanced cancers. Profiled with immunoSEQ multiplex PCR; TCRdb holds only in-frame clones, not every one. Of tens of thousands of clones in the sample, approximately 90% were seen once. This specimen consisted of CD4+ or CD8+ T cells sorted from blood, obtained in a trial of the OX40 agonist ivuxolimab. The receptors stem from an adult with an advanced solid tumor such as melanoma, head and neck, liver or kidney cancer.

The rearrangement joins TRBV11-3 to TRBJ2-3; 14 positions agree with TRBD2. Germline V lookup: CDR1 SGHNT, CDR2 YENEEA. Germline trimming cut 1 base from V and 3 bases from J; bases unmatched to any gene: 9. CDR3 length: 19 residues. The CDR3 nucleotides read TGTGCCAGCAGCTTAGGGGGCCCGCGACTAGCGGGAGGGACAGATACGCAGTATTTT. Translating it yields CASSLGGPRLAGGTDTQYF.

The V gene is TRBV2, the J gene TRBJ2-7; D might be TRBD2 (5 bases). The CDR3 extends over 16 amino acids. Germline assignment: CDR1 SNHLY and CDR2 FYNNEI. V lost 4 bases to trimming and J lost 2 bases, with 18 bases between them. CDR3 nucleotides: TGTGCCAGCAGTGGAGGGCCCGGGGAACCCACCTACGAGCAGTACTTC. This translates into CASSGGPGEPTYEQYF.

The J gene is TRBJ2-3, the V gene TRBV30; D gene unclear. The CDR3 is made up of 14 amino acids. Trimming stripped 2 bases from V and 4 bases from J, with 13 bases between. CDR1 is GTSNPN, CDR2 SVGIG, per germline (reference sequence). CDR3 nucleotides: TGTGCCTGGAGTCGTCTAGTAATTGCAGATACGCAGTATTTT. Protein product: CAWSRLVIADTQYF.

This sequence joins TRBV5-1 and TRBJ2-3; 7 bases agree with TRBD2. The J segment lost 2 bases and the V segment lost 5 bases, leaving 8 bases of the junction unmatched. CDR1 SGHRS and CDR2 YFSETQ come from the germline V gene. The length of the CDR3 is 15 residues. CDR3 sequence reads: CASRPLAETTDTQYF. DNA of the CDR3: TGCGCCAGCAGACCTCTAGCGGAGACCACAGATACGCAGTATTTT.

In regard to this clone: Other DNA sequences in the sample encode the same CDR3. The rearrangement joins TRBV5-1 to TRBJ2-7; 8 bases map to TRBD2. The CDR3 totals 14 residues. CDR1 is SGHRS and CDR2 is YFSETQ in the germline V gene. After removal of 2 bases from V and 2 bases from J, the junction contained 3 bases not matched to a gene. DNA for the CDR3: TGCGCCAGCAGCTTAGCGGGAGTCACCTACGAGCAGTACTTC. This gives the protein CASSLAGVTYEQYF.

This chain connects TRBV7-9 to TRBJ2-6, with 7 bases fitting TRBD1. The CDR3 extends over 15 amino acids. CDR1 SEHNR and CDR2 FQNEAQ come from the germline V gene (reference sequence). The junction had 2 bases not matched to a gene; V was cut back by 3 bases and J by 3 bases. The CDR3 sequence: CASSLQGVGANVLTF. In DNA form, the CDR3 reads TGTGCCAGCAGCTTGCAGGGGGTTGGGGCCAACGTCCTGACTTTC.

The rearrangement links TRBV11-1 to TRBJ2-5; D possibly matches TRBD1 or TRBD2 (5 bases each). Trimming shortened V by 1 base and J by 4 bases, and 13 bases separated the two germline ends. CDR1 SGHAT and CDR2 FQDESV come from the germline V gene (reference sequence). The CDR3 contains 15 residues. CDR3 DNA sequence: TGTGCCAGCAGCTTAGGGTCGAGGGGTGGAGAGACCCAGTACTTC. Translating it yields CASSLGSRGGETQYF.

In its sample, this clone was seen once. A much more abundant neighbour one base away suggests this may be a read error. The chain uses TRBV6-6 and TRBJ1-2, with a possible D match to TRBD1 (5 bases). The CDR3 has 13 amino acids. CDR1 and CDR2 (germline): MNHNY, SVGAGI (reference sequence). The ends were cut back, 4 bases at V and 0 bases at J, with 6 bases in the middle. The DNA for the CDR3 is TGTGCCAGCAGTTCACAGGCTAACTATGGCTACACCTTC. Its translation is CASSSQANYGYTF.

This chain connects TRBV18 to TRBJ2-2; D gene ambiguous. The CDR3 has 15 amino acids. Germline V CDR1 and CDR2: KGHSH, LQKENI. With 6 bases removed from V and 0 bases from J, the gap between germline ends came to 11 bases. The CDR3 bases are TGTGCCAGCTCTTTTGGGGTAGCGAACACCGGGGAGCTGTTTTTT. This sequence encodes CASSFGVANTGELFF. The whole variable domain, remainder taken from reference TRBV18 and TRBJ2-2, is NAGVMQNPRHLVRRRGQEARLRCSPMKGHSHVYWYRQLPEEGLKFMVYLQKENIIDESGMPKERFSAEFPKEGPSILRIQQVVRGDSAAYFCASSFGVANTGELFFGEGSRLTVL.

The rearrangement joins TRBV5-4 to TRBJ1-4; TRBD1 aligns across 9 bases. V dropped 4 bases and J dropped 7; count of bases not matched to a gene: 8. Germline assignment: CDR1 SGHNT and CDR2 YYREEE (reference sequence). The CDR3 is made up of 15 amino acids. CDR3 nucleotides: TGTGCCAGCAGCCGCACCGGGACAGGGTTTGAAAAACTGTTTTTT. It yields the protein CASSRTGTGFEKLFF.

The chain has TRBV19 and TRBJ1-1; unclear D gene. Germline V gives CDR1 LNHDA, CDR2 SQIVND (reference sequence). The CDR3 is 13 amino acids. The ends were cut back, 6 bases at V and 0 bases at J, with 8 bases in the middle. CDR3 residues: CASSEQVNTEAFF. The DNA for the CDR3 is TGTGCCAGTAGCGAGCAGGTGAACACTGAAGCTTTCTTT.

The chain carries TRBV27 and TRBJ1-1; D is ambiguous. Deletions cut 1 base from V and 2 bases from J, with 5 bases between. CDR3 length equals 13 residues. CDR1 is MNHEY and CDR2 is SMNVEV in the germline V gene (reference sequence). CDR3 sequence: CASSLFRNTEAFF. The DNA of the CDR3 is TGTGCCAGCAGTTTATTCCGCAACACTGAAGCTTTCTTT.